This is a list of T cell receptor beta chains from one sample in a study of blood T cell repertoires in COVID-19. Profiling relied on immunoSEQ multiplex PCR, and the TCRdb table lists in-frame clones only, not all of them. The data contain tens of thousands of clones, about 88% of them singletons. Specimen: peripheral blood. The receptors derive from a man aged 50-59 years with acute or convalescent COVID-19. The CDR3 runs from the conserved cysteine through the conserved F or W. Each record gives: D gene, J gene, clone size, V gene, CDR3 protein, CDR3 DNA. D genes are given only for firm matches. Not every row has a clone size; where given, it reads once, few, many or a size class.

D gene: TRBD1
J gene: TRBJ1-6
clone size: .
V gene: TRBV5-4
CDR3 protein: CASSWGTGGNNSPLHF
CDR3 DNA: TGTGCCAGCAGCTGGGGGACAGGGGGGAATAATTCACCCCTCCACTTT

D gene: TRBD1
J gene: TRBJ1-4
clone size: .
V gene: TRBV7-2
CDR3 protein: CASSSQGAFNEKLFF
CDR3 DNA: TGTGCCAGCAGCTCCCAGGGGGCGTTTAATGAAAAACTGTTTTTT

D gene: .
J gene: TRBJ1-3
clone size: .
V gene: TRBV3-1/TRBV3-2
CDR3 protein: CASSHWAVDSSGNTIYF
CDR3 DNA: TGTGCCAGCAGCCACTGGGCCGTTGATAGCTCTGGAAACACCATATATTTT

D gene: .
J gene: TRBJ1-1
clone size: .
V gene: TRBV2
CDR3 protein: CASSERETWNTEAFF
CDR3 DNA: TGTGCCAGCAGTGAGAGAGAGACTTGGAACACTGAAGCTTTCTTT

D gene: .
J gene: TRBJ1-1
clone size: .
V gene: TRBV28
CDR3 protein: CASSLLTGNTEAFF
CDR3 DNA: TGTGCCAGCAGTTTGTTGACGGGAAACACTGAAGCTTTCTTT

D gene: .
J gene: TRBJ2-7
clone size: .
V gene: TRBV5-5
CDR3 protein: CASSLGQPTWVQYF
CDR3 DNA: TGTGCCAGCAGCTTAGGACAGCCTACCTGGGTGCAGTACTTC

D gene: .
J gene: TRBJ2-5
clone size: .
V gene: TRBV30
CDR3 protein: CAWRSLGRETQYF
CDR3 DNA: TGTGCCTGGAGGTCATTGGGGAGAGAGACCCAGTACTTC

D gene: .
J gene: TRBJ2-1
clone size: .
V gene: TRBV12-3/TRBV12-4
CDR3 protein: CASQQGNEQFF
CDR3 DNA: TGTGCCAGCCAACAGGGCAATGAGCAGTTCTTC

D gene: TRBD2
J gene: TRBJ2-2
clone size: .
V gene: TRBV6-1
CDR3 protein: CASNLAGGSGELFF
CDR3 DNA: TGTGCCAGTAACTTAGCGGGGGGGTCCGGGGAGCTGTTTTTT

D gene: .
J gene: TRBJ2-7
clone size: .
V gene: TRBV28
CDR3 protein: CASSLASSYEQYF
CDR3 DNA: TGTGCCAGCAGCCTCGCGAGCTCCTACGAGCAGTACTTC

D gene: TRBD1
J gene: TRBJ1-2
clone size: .
V gene: TRBV2
CDR3 protein: CASSEIWDRVYGYTF
CDR3 DNA: TGTGCCAGCAGTGAAATCTGGGACAGGGTCTATGGCTACACCTTC

D gene: TRBD1
J gene: TRBJ2-2
clone size: .
V gene: TRBV27
CDR3 protein: CASSISPRLGTGNTGELFF
CDR3 DNA: TGTGCCAGCAGTATAAGCCCAAGACTCGGGACAGGGAACACCGGGGAGCTGTTTTTT

D gene: .
J gene: TRBJ1-2
clone size: .
V gene: TRBV6-1
CDR3 protein: CASSAELYNRVLGSGYTF
CDR3 DNA: TGTGCCAGCAGTGCAGAACTTTACAACAGGGTACTGGGGAGTGGCTACACCTTC

D gene: TRBD1
J gene: TRBJ1-2
clone size: .
V gene: TRBV6-6
CDR3 protein: CASSDRLGGYYTF
CDR3 DNA: TGTGCCAGCAGTGACCGGCTAGGGGGCTACTACACCTTC

D gene: .
J gene: TRBJ2-2
clone size: .
V gene: TRBV4-2
CDR3 protein: CASSHSAGGGLTGELFF
CDR3 DNA: TGTGCCAGCAGCCACTCCGCGGGTGGGGGCCTGACCGGGGAGCTGTTTTTT

D gene: TRBD2
J gene: TRBJ2-7
clone size: .
V gene: TRBV28
CDR3 protein: CASSAPSGNSYEQYF
CDR3 DNA: TGTGCCAGCAGTGCCCCTAGCGGGAACTCCTACGAGCAGTACTTC

D gene: .
J gene: TRBJ2-2
clone size: .
V gene: TRBV29-1
CDR3 protein: CSVGRFAAGELFF
CDR3 DNA: TGCAGCGTCGGCCGTTTTGCGGCCGGGGAGCTGTTTTTT

D gene: TRBD1
J gene: TRBJ1-6
clone size: .
V gene: TRBV4-1
CDR3 protein: CASSVIPGTVNSPLHF
CDR3 DNA: TGCGCCAGCAGCGTGATTCCGGGGACAGTTAATTCACCCCTCCACTTT

D gene: .
J gene: TRBJ2-7
clone size: .
V gene: TRBV7-5
CDR3 protein: CVRSLATSGSYEQYF
CDR3 DNA: TGTGTCAGAAGCTTAGCCACTAGCGGGAGTTACGAGCAGTACTTC

D gene: .
J gene: TRBJ1-1
clone size: .
V gene: TRBV6-1
CDR3 protein: CASSEAWRGGTEAFF
CDR3 DNA: TGTGCCAGCAGTGAAGCGTGGCGAGGGGGCACTGAAGCTTTCTTT

D gene: TRBD1
J gene: TRBJ1-5
clone size: .
V gene: TRBV2
CDR3 protein: CASSERGGQASNQPQHF
CDR3 DNA: TGTGCCAGCAGTGAACGGGGTGGACAGGCTAGCAATCAGCCCCAGCATTTT

D gene: TRBD1
J gene: TRBJ1-1
clone size: .
V gene: TRBV27
CDR3 protein: CASSDRVTEAFF
CDR3 DNA: TGTGCCAGCAGCGACAGGGTTACTGAAGCTTTCTTT

D gene: .
J gene: TRBJ1-1
clone size: .
V gene: TRBV27
CDR3 protein: CASSGENTEAFF
CDR3 DNA: TGTGCCAGCTCGGGGGAGAACACTGAAGCTTTCTTT

D gene: .
J gene: TRBJ2-1
clone size: once
V gene: TRBV5-1
CDR3 protein: CASSLGVRAAPSYNEQFF
CDR3 DNA: TGCGCCAGCAGCTTGGGGGTGCGGGCAGCCCCATCCTACAATGAGCAGTTCTTC

D gene: TRBD2
J gene: TRBJ2-5
clone size: .
V gene: TRBV30
CDR3 protein: CAWSTGLAGPFYQETQYF
CDR3 DNA: TGTGCCTGGAGTACCGGACTAGCGGGCCCCTTTTACCAAGAGACCCAGTACTTC

D gene: .
J gene: TRBJ2-7
clone size: once
V gene: TRBV19
CDR3 protein: CASSIGSRGAGEQYF
CDR3 DNA: TGTGCCAGTAGTATAGGCAGCCGAGGCGCCGGAGAGCAGTACTTC

D gene: TRBD1
J gene: TRBJ1-1
clone size: .
V gene: TRBV10-3
CDR3 protein: CAISKTGLNTEAFF
CDR3 DNA: TGTGCCATCAGTAAGACAGGGTTGAACACTGAAGCTTTCTTT

D gene: TRBD1
J gene: TRBJ1-1
clone size: once
V gene: TRBV27
CDR3 protein: CASSPGDRAEAFF
CDR3 DNA: TGTGCCAGCAGTCCCGGGGACAGAGCTGAAGCTTTCTTT

D gene: TRBD2
J gene: TRBJ2-3
clone size: .
V gene: TRBV28
CDR3 protein: CASSARGEPSTDTQYF
CDR3 DNA: TGTGCCAGCAGTGCCCGGGGGGAACCTAGCACAGATACGCAGTATTTT

D gene: TRBD1
J gene: TRBJ2-3
clone size: .
V gene: TRBV19
CDR3 protein: CASSRTGGRTDTQYF
CDR3 DNA: TGTGCCAGTAGTAGGACAGGGGGCCGCACAGATACGCAGTATTTT

D gene: .
J gene: TRBJ1-3
clone size: .
V gene: TRBV28
CDR3 protein: CASRAGSFSGNTIYF
CDR3 DNA: TGTGCCAGTCGGGCGGGTTCCTTCTCTGGAAACACCATATATTTT

D gene: .
J gene: TRBJ1-2
clone size: .
V gene: TRBV28
CDR3 protein: CASSSAAVYGYTF
CDR3 DNA: TGTGCCAGCAGTTCCGCGGCGGTTTATGGCTACACCTTC

D gene: TRBD1
J gene: TRBJ1-3
clone size: once
V gene: TRBV13
CDR3 protein: CASSSPRQGSSGNTIYF
CDR3 DNA: TGTGCCAGCAGCTCGCCTCGACAGGGTTCCTCTGGAAACACCATATATTTT

D gene: .
J gene: TRBJ2-1
clone size: .
V gene: TRBV27
CDR3 protein: CASSLSRSSYNEQFF
CDR3 DNA: TGTGCCAGCAGTTTATCGCGGAGCTCCTACAATGAGCAGTTCTTC

D gene: .
J gene: TRBJ2-1
clone size: .
V gene: TRBV18
CDR3 protein: CASSPGGPVNEQFF
CDR3 DNA: TGTGCCAGCTCACCGGGGGGGCCTGTCAATGAGCAGTTCTTC

D gene: TRBD1
J gene: TRBJ2-7
clone size: .
V gene: TRBV18
CDR3 protein: CASSLGTGLEQYF
CDR3 DNA: TGTGCCAGCTCACTCGGGACAGGGCTCGAGCAGTACTTC

D gene: .
J gene: TRBJ2-1
clone size: .
V gene: TRBV19
CDR3 protein: CASSSGSSGINEQFF
CDR3 DNA: TGTGCCAGTTCGTCCGGGAGCAGTGGGATCAATGAGCAGTTCTTC

D gene: .
J gene: TRBJ2-1
clone size: .
V gene: TRBV21-1
CDR3 protein: CASRTTSGPSYNEQFF
CDR3 DNA: TGTGCCAGCAGAACCACTAGCGGGCCATCCTACAATGAGCAGTTCTTC

D gene: TRBD1
J gene: TRBJ2-7
clone size: .
V gene: TRBV6-5
CDR3 protein: CASSSLGQAEQYF
CDR3 DNA: TGTGCCAGCAGTTCCCTGGGACAGGCCGAGCAGTACTTC

D gene: TRBD2
J gene: TRBJ2-2
clone size: .
V gene: TRBV5-1
CDR3 protein: CASSSHRGAGDAGELFF
CDR3 DNA: TGCGCCAGCAGCTCCCACCGGGGAGCGGGAGACGCCGGGGAGCTGTTTTTT

D gene: TRBD2
J gene: TRBJ2-5
clone size: .
V gene: TRBV5-4
CDR3 protein: CASGIPGGRETQYF
CDR3 DNA: TGTGCCAGCGGGATCCCGGGGGGGCGGGAGACCCAGTACTTC

D gene: .
J gene: TRBJ1-2
clone size: .
V gene: TRBV19
CDR3 protein: CATSSSRTPLNYGYTF
CDR3 DNA: TGTGCCACTAGTAGTTCGCGGACACCTCTAAACTATGGCTACACCTTC

D gene: .
J gene: TRBJ1-2
clone size: .
V gene: TRBV14
CDR3 protein: CASSQRGGRNYGYTF
CDR3 DNA: TGTGCCAGCAGCCAACGAGGAGGACGAAACTATGGCTACACCTTC

D gene: .
J gene: TRBJ2-7
clone size: .
V gene: TRBV18
CDR3 protein: CASSPHTRGEQYF
CDR3 DNA: TGTGCCAGCTCACCACATACCAGGGGAGAGCAGTACTTC

D gene: TRBD2
J gene: TRBJ2-1
clone size: .
V gene: TRBV19
CDR3 protein: CASSSGSYNEQFF
CDR3 DNA: TGTGCCAGTTCTAGCGGTTCCTACAATGAGCAGTTCTTC

D gene: TRBD2
J gene: TRBJ2-7
clone size: .
V gene: TRBV9
CDR3 protein: CASSFTSGREEQYF
CDR3 DNA: TGTGCCAGCAGTTTTACTAGCGGGAGGGAAGAGCAGTACTTC

D gene: TRBD1
J gene: TRBJ1-6
clone size: .
V gene: TRBV9
CDR3 protein: CASSPRRGQTDSPLHF
CDR3 DNA: TGTGCCAGCAGCCCCCGGAGGGGACAGACTGATTCACCCCTCCACTTT